The 2 T cell receptor beta chains given below trace back to one sample, sequenced in a study of blood T cell repertoires in COVID-19. TCRdb's copy holds only in-frame clones and misses some; the assay was immunoSEQ multiplex PCR. Of over 150,000 clones listed, roughly 92% were seen once; the top ten hold around 0.8%. Sequenced: peripheral blood. The receptors derive from a man aged 25 to 40 with COVID-19, enrolled during active disease.

The V call is TRBV5-4, the J call TRBJ2-1; 7 nucleotides agree with TRBD2. This CDR3 is 18 amino acids long. V shed 0 bases, J shed 0 bases, and the junction held 9 bases outside the gene matches. CDR1 and CDR2 from the germline V gene are SGHNT and YYREEE (reference sequence). CDR3: CASSLGGLRISSYNEQFF. CDR3 bases: TGTGCCAGCAGCTTGGGGGGACTAAGAATTAGCTCCTACAATGAGCAGTTCTTC.

The V call is TRBV5-1, the J call TRBJ2-1; D perhaps matches TRBD1 (5 bases). The CDR3 runs 15 residues. Germline values: CDR1 SGHRS, CDR2 YFSETQ. Trimming removed 1 base at V and 3 bases at J, with 11 bases between. The CDR3: CASSLSQEYYNEQFF. As DNA, the CDR3 is TGCGCCAGCAGCTTGTCACAGGAATACTACAATGAGCAGTTCTTC.